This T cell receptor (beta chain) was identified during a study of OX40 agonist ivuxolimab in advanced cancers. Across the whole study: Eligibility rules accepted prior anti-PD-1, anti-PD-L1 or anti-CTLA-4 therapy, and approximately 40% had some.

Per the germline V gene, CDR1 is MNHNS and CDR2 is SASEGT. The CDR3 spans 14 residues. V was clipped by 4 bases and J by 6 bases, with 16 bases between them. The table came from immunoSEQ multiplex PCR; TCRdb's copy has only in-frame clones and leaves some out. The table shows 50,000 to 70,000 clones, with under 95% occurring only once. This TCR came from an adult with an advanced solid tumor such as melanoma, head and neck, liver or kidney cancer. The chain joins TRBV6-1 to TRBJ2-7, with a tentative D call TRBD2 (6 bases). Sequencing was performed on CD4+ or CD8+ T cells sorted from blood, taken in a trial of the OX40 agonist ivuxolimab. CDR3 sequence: CASSAGDLLREQYF. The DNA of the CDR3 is TGTGCCAGCAGTGCGGGGGACCTTCTACGCGAGCAGTACTTC.